This T cell receptor beta chain was captured in a study of CD8 T cells in Susac syndrome. Per the germline V gene, CDR1 is MNHEY and CDR2 is SVGEGT. This CDR3 has 15 amino acids. The junction had 9 bases not matched to a gene; V was cut back by 5 bases and J by 2 bases. Reverse transcription of roughly 0.5 to 1 ug RNA was carried out with random hexamers. With immunoSEQ multiplex PCR, TCR beta CDR3 was amplified across 54 Vbeta and 13 Jbeta. TCRdb re-analysed the immunoSEQ multiplex PCR reads in MiXCR, keeping a single row per CDR3 protein. This table holds about 240,000 distinct CDR3 sequences, 96% found once. Overall study results and limits: The CD4+ T cell repertoires in Susac syndrome were not clonally expanded. The relatively small number of individuals in the TCR sequencing and HLA analysis was acknowledged by the study.

Notes on this clonotype: The antigen remains undetermined.

This TCR derives from a human donor with Susac syndrome. J is TRBJ2-7 and V is TRBV6-2 or TRBV6-3; 7 nucleotides line up with TRBD1. Sequencing was performed on CD4+ T cells from PBMCs. Here the CDR3 DNA reads TGTGCCAGCAGTCGACGACAGGGAGTAGCCTACGAGCAGTACTTC. It codes for CASSRRQGVAYEQYF.